The following is a TCR beta chain sequence with its context. The sample is drawn from a study of blood T cell repertoires in COVID-19. TCRdb's copy holds only in-frame clones and misses some; the assay was immunoSEQ multiplex PCR. Of about 270,000 clones in the sample, around nine tenths are singletons; the top ten hold over 2%. V dropped 4 bases and J dropped 2; count of bases not matched to a gene: 8. The length of the CDR3 is 18 residues. Germline CDR1 KGHSH, CDR2 LQKENI. This rearrangement joins TRBV18 to TRBJ2-5; TRBD2 matches 15 bases. Sequenced material: PBMCs or T cells enriched from blood (not recorded which). The sequence came from a woman aged 60-75 years in a cohort exposed to, infected with or recovered from COVID-19 (not recorded which). The CDR3, as DNA: TGTGCCAGCTCACAGGGACTAGCGGGAGGCCGGGAGCAAGAGACCCAGTACTTC. It translates to CASSQGLAGGREQETQYF.